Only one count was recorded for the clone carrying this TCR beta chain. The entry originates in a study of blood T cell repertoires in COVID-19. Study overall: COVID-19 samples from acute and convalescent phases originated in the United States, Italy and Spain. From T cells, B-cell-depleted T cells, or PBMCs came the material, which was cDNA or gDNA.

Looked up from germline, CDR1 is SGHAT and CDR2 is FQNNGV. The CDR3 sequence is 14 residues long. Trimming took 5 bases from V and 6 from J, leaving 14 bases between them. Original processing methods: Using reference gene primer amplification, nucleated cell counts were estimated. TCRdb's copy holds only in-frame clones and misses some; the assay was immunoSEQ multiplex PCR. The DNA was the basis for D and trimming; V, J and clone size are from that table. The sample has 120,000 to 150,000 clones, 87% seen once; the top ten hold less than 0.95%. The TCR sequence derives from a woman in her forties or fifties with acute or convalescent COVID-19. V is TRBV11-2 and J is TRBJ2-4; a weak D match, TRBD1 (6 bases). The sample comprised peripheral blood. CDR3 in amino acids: CASSLSGVGNIQYF. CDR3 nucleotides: TGTGCCAGCAGCCTGTCAGGGGTCGGAAACATTCAGTACTTC.